A selection of T cell receptor beta chains follows, all from one sample in a study of cytomegalovirus exposure and HLA in healthy donors. The data were produced by immunoSEQ multiplex PCR, yet TCRdb's version contains in-frame clones alone and is incomplete. The sample has around 120,000 clones, 70% to 85% seen once. Material: PBMCs. These receptors all stem from a woman in her fifties or sixties in good health and CMV-seropositive. CDR3s include the opening cysteine and the closing phenylalanine or tryptophan. The D gene is left open where the match is weak. Expanded clones get a size class; other rows say once, few or many, or leave the size out.

j_gene: TRBJ2-7; d_gene: NA; abundance: few; len: 14; v_gene: TRBV7-6; CDR3aa: CASSPSGDYYEQYF; CDR3nt: TGTGCCAGCAGCCCCAGTGGTGATTACTACGAGCAGTACTTC
j_gene: TRBJ2-7; d_gene: NA; abundance: NA; len: 14; v_gene: TRBV15; CDR3aa: CATSRQGSGYEQYF; CDR3nt: TGTGCCACCAGCCGCCAGGGATCGGGCTACGAGCAGTACTTC
j_gene: TRBJ1-6; d_gene: NA; abundance: NA; len: 17; v_gene: TRBV2; CDR3aa: CASSESRKSSYNSPLHF; CDR3nt: TGTGCCAGCAGTGAAAGCCGAAAGAGCTCCTATAATTCACCCCTCCACTTT
j_gene: TRBJ2-3; d_gene: TRBD2; abundance: NA; len: 17; v_gene: TRBV14; CDR3aa: CASSQDPYTSGSDTQYF; CDR3nt: TGTGCCAGCAGCCAAGATCCTTACACTAGCGGATCAGATACGCAGTATTTT
j_gene: TRBJ1-5; d_gene: NA; abundance: NA; len: 15; v_gene: TRBV6-6; CDR3aa: CASSYSGQGSQPQHF; CDR3nt: TGTGCCAGCAGTTACTCGGGGCAGGGGAGTCAGCCCCAGCATTTT
j_gene: TRBJ2-3; d_gene: NA; abundance: few; len: 15; v_gene: TRBV10-3; CDR3aa: CAISERGTSTDTQYF; CDR3nt: TGTGCCATCAGTGAGCGGGGGACTAGCACAGATACGCAGTATTTT
j_gene: TRBJ2-1; d_gene: NA; abundance: once; len: 15; v_gene: TRBV7-9; CDR3aa: CASSSRASAANEQFF; CDR3nt: TGTGCCAGCAGCTCAAGGGCTAGCGCGGCCAATGAGCAGTTCTTC
j_gene: TRBJ2-1; d_gene: TRBD2; abundance: few; len: 16; v_gene: TRBV9; CDR3aa: CASSVVPSGSANEQFF; CDR3nt: TGTGCCAGCAGCGTAGTACCCAGCGGGAGTGCAAATGAGCAGTTCTTC
j_gene: TRBJ1-2; d_gene: TRBD1; abundance: NA; len: 16; v_gene: TRBV19; CDR3aa: CASTRESTGGVYGYTF; CDR3nt: TGTGCCAGTACGAGGGAATCGACAGGGGGCGTCTATGGCTACACCTTC
j_gene: TRBJ2-1; d_gene: NA; abundance: NA; len: 15; v_gene: TRBV6-5; CDR3aa: CASSYRGEAYNEQFF; CDR3nt: TGTGCCAGCAGTTACCGGGGTGAGGCCTACAATGAGCAGTTCTTC
j_gene: TRBJ1-4; d_gene: TRBD1; abundance: NA; len: 14; v_gene: TRBV6-1; CDR3aa: CASTVTGFNEKLFF; CDR3nt: TGTGCCAGTACCGTGACAGGGTTTAATGAAAAACTGTTTTTT
j_gene: TRBJ2-7; d_gene: TRBD2; abundance: NA; len: 15; v_gene: TRBV5-4; CDR3aa: CASSLLLAGFYEQYF; CDR3nt: TGTGCCAGCAGCTTGCTTCTAGCGGGGTTCTACGAGCAGTACTTC
j_gene: TRBJ1-2; d_gene: NA; abundance: NA; len: 13; v_gene: TRBV6-4; CDR3aa: CASSERINYGYTF; CDR3nt: TGTGCCAGCAGTGAGAGGATTAACTATGGCTACACCTTC
j_gene: TRBJ2-2; d_gene: TRBD1; abundance: NA; len: 14; v_gene: TRBV29-1; CDR3aa: CSVRQGGNAGELFF; CDR3nt: TGCAGCGTTCGACAGGGGGGGAACGCCGGGGAGCTGTTTTTT
j_gene: TRBJ2-2; d_gene: NA; abundance: NA; len: 15; v_gene: TRBV5-1; CDR3aa: CASSLAQGNTGELFF; CDR3nt: TGCGCCAGCAGTTTGGCACAGGGGAACACCGGGGAGCTGTTTTTT
j_gene: TRBJ2-4; d_gene: NA; abundance: NA; len: 16; v_gene: TRBV19; CDR3aa: CASSVVTGVAKNIQYF; CDR3nt: TGTGCCAGTAGTGTCGTAACAGGAGTAGCCAAAAACATTCAGTACTTC
j_gene: TRBJ1-1; d_gene: NA; abundance: NA; len: 16; v_gene: TRBV7-5; CDR3aa: CVRSFGAGGEVTEAFF; CDR3nt: TGTGTCAGAAGCTTCGGGGCCGGAGGGGAGGTGACTGAAGCTTTCTTT